The 27 T cell receptor beta chains given below trace back to one sample, sequenced in a study of beta chain features in type 1 diabetes. Expressed TCRB transcripts were sequenced because the isolated RNA had all been reverse transcribed beforehand. Sequencing was performed with immunoSEQ multiplex PCR; in TCRdb, only in-frame clones are kept and a portion is missing. The repertoire includes around 160,000 clones, 8.5% to 10% of them detected once, and under 0.85% sits in the top ten. These receptors have no known antigen. Study observations and caveats: Shortening of TCRB CDR3s, moderate but significant, appeared in all four CD4+ subsets of Type 1 diabetes patients.

Sequenced sample: central memory CD4+ T cells from blood. These receptors all stem from a woman in her thirties with type 1 diabetes.

This chain uses TRBV30 with TRBJ2-7; possible D gene TRBD1, 5 bases. CDR3 size: 11 residues. CDR1 and CDR2 from the germline V gene are GTSNPN and SVGIG (reference sequence). Between the trimmed V and J ends, which lost 2 bases and 4 bases, there was a span of 6 bases. The CDR3 sequence is CAWSNRYEQYF. DNA of the CDR3: TGTGCCTGGAGTAACAGGTACGAGCAGTACTTC.

The V gene is TRBV18, the J gene TRBJ1-1; no firm D call. This CDR3 is 14 amino acids long. Germline lookup yields CDR1 KGHSH and CDR2 LQKENI. V was cut by 4 bases and J by 0 bases, with 9 bases left in between. The CDR3 loop is CASSLERVNTEAFF. The CDR3 DNA is TGTGCCAGCTCACTTGAGCGGGTGAACACTGAAGCTTTCTTT. Based on the CDR3 plus reference TRBV18 and TRBJ1-1, the full variable domain is NAGVMQNPRHLVRRRGQEARLRCSPMKGHSHVYWYRQLPEEGLKFMVYLQKENIIDESGMPKERFSAEFPKEGPSILRIQQVVRGDSAAYFCASSLERVNTEAFFGQGTRLTVV.

As DNA, the CDR3 is TGCGCCAGCAGCCTGGGGGGACAGGACAATCAGCCCCAGCATTTT. Protein sequence: CASSLGGQDNQPQHF. This rearrangement joins TRBV5-1 to TRBJ1-5; TRBD1 matches 8 bases. The CDR3 consists of 15 residues. Germline CDR1 and CDR2: SGHRS and YFSETQ. J gave up 3 bases and V 4 bases, and 6 bases lay outside the gene matches.

This clone was observed a few times. V is TRBV11-2 and J is TRBJ2-1; 9 bases match TRBD2. Trimming took 2 bases from V and 9 from J; bases not matched to a gene: 8. This CDR3 contains 15 residues. Germline CDR1 and CDR2: SGHAT and FQNNGV. CDR3: CASSLYSGSVSEQFF. CDR3 DNA sequence: TGTGCCAGCAGCTTATATAGCGGGAGTGTGTCTGAGCAGTTCTTC. The full variable domain, completed using reference TRBV11-2 and TRBJ2-1, is EAGVAQSPRYKIIEKRQSVAFWCNPISGHATLYWYQQILGQGPKLLIQFQNNGVVDDSQLPKDRFSAERLKGVDSTLKIQPAKLEDSAVYLCASSLYSGSVSEQFFGPGTRLTVL.

This clone showed up just a few times. The chain uses TRBV7-3 and TRBJ1-1; 7 bases fit TRBD1. The CDR3 consists of 13 residues. CDR1 SGHTA and CDR2 FQGTGA come from the germline V gene. The J segment lost 5 bases and the V segment lost 5 bases, leaving 5 bases of the junction unmatched. This chain's CDR3 is CASSPDRRTEAFF. DNA of the CDR3: TGTGCCAGCAGCCCGGACAGGAGGACTGAAGCTTTCTTT.

This clone appeared a few times. The chain couples TRBV10-2 to TRBJ2-1; D unresolved. Per the germline V gene, CDR1 is WSHSY and CDR2 is SAAADI. V lost 5 bases and J 5 bases, leaving 7 bases between the germline ends. The CDR3 runs to 12 residues. The CDR3 bases are TGCGCCAGCAGTCGTAGAAACAATGAGCAGTTCTTC. Amino acids: CASSRRNNEQFF.

The chain employs TRBV30 and TRBJ2-5, with 9 bases matching TRBD1. Germline loops: CDR1 GTSNPN, CDR2 SVGIG (reference sequence). The length of the CDR3 is 14 residues. The V gene end was trimmed by 5 bases and the J gene end by 4 bases; junction bases not matched to a gene: 8. This CDR3 reads CAWRRTGVGETQYF. CDR3 sequence (DNA): TGTGCCTGGCGGCGGACAGGGGTTGGAGAGACCCAGTACTTC.

The table lists this clone with a few counts. The V gene is TRBV4-1, the J gene TRBJ2-7; 8 bases line up with TRBD2. V lost 1 base, J lost 4 bases, and 6 bases stayed unmatched. Germline-derived CDR1 and CDR2 are MGHRA and YSYEKL. The CDR3 length is 15 residues. The CDR3 protein is CASSQATSAPYEQYF. The CDR3 DNA sequence: TGCGCCAGCAGCCAAGCGACTAGCGCCCCGTACGAGCAGTACTTC.

There are a few counts of this clone. At one boundary the junction diverges from the germline segment, which might be a read error. The chain couples TRBV29-1 to TRBJ2-2, with D maybe TRBD1 (6 bases). The CDR3 spans 12 residues. Looked up from germline, CDR1 is SQVTM and CDR2 is ANQGSEA. The CDR3 spells CSAERQAGELFF. The CDR3 DNA follows: TGCAGCGCTGAACGACAGGCCGGGGAGCTGTTTTTT.

This clone was observed a handful of times. The chain carries TRBV5-1 and TRBJ1-2; 8 bases map to TRBD1. The V gene end was trimmed by 4 bases and the J gene end by 4 bases; junction bases not matched to a gene: 21. The CDR3 length is 19 residues. The germline V gene has CDR1 SGHRS and CDR2 YFSETQ. The CDR3 here is CASSLTGRQGAQTIYGYTF. CDR3 bases: TGCGCCAGCAGCCTCACCGGACGGCAGGGGGCTCAGACGATCTATGGCTACACCTTC.

A word on this clone: The sample contains more than one DNA sequence encoding this CDR3. The chain links TRBV28 to TRBJ2-7; D possibly corresponds to TRBD1 (6 bases). Germline CDR1 MDHEN, CDR2 SYDVKM. The CDR3 length is 13 residues. V was shortened by 4 bases and J by 1 base, with 8 bases between the two germline ends. The CDR3 sequence: CASSSGQSYEQYF. The CDR3 DNA reads TGTGCCAGCAGTTCCGGACAGTCCTACGAGCAGTACTTC.

This rearrangement joins TRBV2 to TRBJ1-5; no definite D call. Germline assignment: CDR1 SNHLY and CDR2 FYNNEI. The CDR3 is made up of 16 amino acids. V gave up 1 base and J gave up 0 bases, with 10 bases separating them. The CDR3 region has the DNA TGTGCCAGCAGTGAAGATACAGTTTATAGCAATCAGCCCCAGCATTTT. Protein: CASSEDTVYSNQPQHF.

This chain connects TRBV29-1 to TRBJ1-1; TRBD1 matches 11 bases. The germline V gene has CDR1 SQVTM and CDR2 ANQGSEA. Trimming cost V 6 bases and J 4 bases; bases outside gene matches: 16. This CDR3 has 17 residues. CDR3 loop: CSVDHQRLGTGGTEAFF. The CDR3 region has the DNA TGCAGCGTCGATCACCAGCGGTTGGGGACAGGGGGCACTGAAGCTTTCTTT.

This chain links TRBV27 with TRBJ1-1; 11 nucleotides agree with TRBD1. The CDR3 has 14 residues. Germline-derived CDR1 and CDR2 are MNHEY and SMNVEV (reference sequence). V shed 8 bases, J shed 6 bases, and the junction held 8 bases outside the gene matches. CDR3 amino acids: CASYRTGGIAEAFF. The DNA of the CDR3 is TGTGCCAGCTACCGGACAGGGGGCATAGCTGAAGCTTTCTTT.

The CDR3 reads CASSRDRAYEQYF. The CDR3 nucleotides read TGTGCCAGTAGCCGGGACAGGGCCTACGAGCAGTACTTC. J is TRBJ2-7 and V is TRBV19; TRBD1 agrees at 9 bases. The CDR3 sequence is 13 residues long. Germline values: CDR1 LNHDA, CDR2 SQIVND (reference sequence). Trimming cost V 6 bases and J 2 bases; bases outside gene matches: 2. The full variable domain, its missing parts supplied by reference TRBV19 and TRBJ2-7, is DGGITQSPKYLFRKEGQNVTLSCEQNLNHDAMYWYRQDPGQGLRLIYYSQIVNDFQKGDIAEGYSVSREKKESFPLTVTSAQKNPTAFYLCASSRDRAYEQYFGPGTRLTVT.

This rearrangement joins TRBV5-1 to TRBJ2-1; 10 positions match TRBD2. CDR3 length: 15 residues. Germline CDR1 and CDR2: SGHRS and YFSETQ. V lost 2 bases to trimming and J lost 4 bases; unmatched junction nucleotides: 3. The CDR3 spells CASSFTSGIYNEQFF. In DNA, the CDR3 is TGCGCCAGCAGCTTCACTAGCGGGATATACAATGAGCAGTTCTTC.

In its sample, this clone was seen a few times. The gene calls are TRBV18 and TRBJ2-7; TRBD1 matches at 8 bases. The J segment lost 2 bases and the V segment lost 3 bases, leaving 3 bases of the junction unmatched. Germline V gives CDR1 KGHSH, CDR2 LQKENI. This CDR3 has 14 residues. This CDR3 is CASSPTDRAYEQYF. As DNA, the CDR3 is TGTGCCAGCTCACCGACGGACAGGGCCTACGAGCAGTACTTC.

The sample holds a few counts of this clone. The V gene is TRBV5-1, the J gene TRBJ2-1, with TRBD1 identical over 11 bases. Germline assignment: CDR1 SGHRS and CDR2 YFSETQ. With 4 bases clipped from V and 6 bases from J, the junction kept 9 bases outside the gene matches. The CDR3 has 16 amino acids. The CDR3 coding sequence is TGCGCCAGCAGCGCCGACTTTGGGACAGGGGGCAATGAGCAGTTCTTC. Translation gives CASSADFGTGGNEQFF. The entire variable domain, with the rest obtained from reference TRBV5-1 and TRBJ2-1, is as follows: KAGVTQTPRYLIKTRGQQVTLSCSPISGHRSVSWYQQTPGQGLQFLFEYFSETQRNKGNFPGRFSGRQFSNSRSEMNVSTLELGDSALYLCASSADFGTGGNEQFFGPGTRLTVL.

This clone was recorded at least ten times. Mismatch with germline at one junction end may stem from a read error. The J gene is TRBJ2-7, the V gene TRBV5-4, with 9 bases identical to TRBD2. The CDR3 is 11 residues long. CDR1 and CDR2 (germline): SGHNT, YYREEE (reference sequence). CDR3 amino acids: CASSSMPGLAF. The CDR3 DNA follows: TGTGCCAGCAGCTCTATGCCGGGACTAGCCTTC.

The table lists this clone with a few counts. The CDR3 region has the DNA TGTGCCACCAGCTCCACTCGGCCCACCGCGGGGGGATGGGGCAATGAGCAGTTCTTC. Translated: CATSSTRPTAGGWGNEQFF. The chain has TRBV15 and TRBJ2-1; 8 nucleotides match TRBD2. The V gene's germline CDR1 is LNHNV and CDR2 YYDKDF (reference sequence). The CDR3 runs 19 residues. Trimming took 5 bases from V and 6 from J; bases not matched to a gene: 21.

The rearrangement uses TRBV28 and TRBJ2-5; 12 nucleotides line up with TRBD2. V gave up 6 bases and J gave up 0 bases; unmatched junction bases: 2. Germline CDR1 is MDHEN and CDR2 is SYDVKM. The length of the CDR3 is 15 residues. The CDR3 region is CASSRTSGNQETQYF. DNA for the CDR3: TGTGCCAGCAGCCGGACTAGCGGGAACCAAGAGACCCAGTACTTC.

In its sample, this clone was seen a few times. The V and J genes are TRBV7-2 and TRBJ2-7; D gene uncertain. Germline CDR1 reads SGHTA; CDR2 reads FQGNSA. CDR3 length: 11 residues. Trimming cost V 0 bases and J 7 bases, with 4 bases left between them. CDR3 bases: TGTGCCAGCAGCTTAGCCCGTGAGCAGTACTTC. Its translation: CASSLAREQYF.

This clone was seen only a few times. CDR3 sequence (DNA): TGTGCCATCAGTGATTCGGCCTACGAGCAGTACTTC. This encodes CAISDSAYEQYF. This chain uses TRBV10-3 with TRBJ2-7; D not certain. CDR1 and CDR2 from the germline V gene are ENHRY and SYGVKD. The V and J ends lost 3 bases and 2 bases respectively, with 5 bases between them. This CDR3 is 12 amino acids long.

This clone was observed a handful of times. The chain combines TRBV28 with TRBJ1-2; D unresolved. V was clipped by 6 bases and J by 0 bases, with 14 bases between them. CDR1 and CDR2 from the germline V gene are MDHEN and SYDVKM. There are 15 residues in the CDR3. The CDR3 loop is CASRGGGRSNYGYTF. The CDR3 bases are TGTGCCAGCAGGGGCGGAGGACGGTCTAACTATGGCTACACCTTC.

The rearrangement joins TRBV4-1 to TRBJ1-2, with TRBD1 as a possible D gene (5 bases). The CDR3 spans 15 residues. Trimming left V 8 bases short and J 0 bases short, with 16 bases between. Per germline, CDR1 MGHRA and CDR2 YSYEKL. Here the CDR3 reads CASALWGSSNYGYTF. The CDR3 region has the DNA TGCGCCAGCGCCCTGTGGGGCAGCTCTAACTATGGCTACACCTTC.

This clone was seen only a few times. The chain recombines TRBV7-2 with TRBJ1-2, with no clear D. Looked up from germline, CDR1 is SGHTA and CDR2 is FQGNSA. The CDR3 totals 12 residues. The ends were cut back, 7 bases at V and 4 bases at J, with 10 bases in the middle. Here the CDR3 reads CASTKEGYGYTF. In nucleotides, the CDR3 is TGTGCCAGCACCAAAGAGGGCTATGGCTACACCTTC.

This chain uses TRBV18 with TRBJ1-2, with D perhaps matching TRBD1 (5 bases). CDR1 and CDR2 from the germline V gene are KGHSH and LQKENI. Trimming took 3 bases from V and 4 from J, leaving 18 bases between them. The CDR3 contains 16 residues. CDR3 bases: TGTGCCAGCTCACCCCAGACAGACGTTCTTTTCTATGGCTACACCTTC. Protein sequence: CASSPQTDVLFYGYTF.